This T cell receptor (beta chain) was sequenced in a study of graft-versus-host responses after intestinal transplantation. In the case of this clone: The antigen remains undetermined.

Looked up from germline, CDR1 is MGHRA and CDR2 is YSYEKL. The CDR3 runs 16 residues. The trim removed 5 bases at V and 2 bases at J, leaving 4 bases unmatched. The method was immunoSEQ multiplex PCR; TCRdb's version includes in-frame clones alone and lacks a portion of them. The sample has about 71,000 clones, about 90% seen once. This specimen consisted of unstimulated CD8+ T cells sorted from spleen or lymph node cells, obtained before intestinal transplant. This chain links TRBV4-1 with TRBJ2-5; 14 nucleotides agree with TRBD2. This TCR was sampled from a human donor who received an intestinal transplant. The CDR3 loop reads CASSMTSGGAQETQYF. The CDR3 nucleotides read TGCGCCAGCAGCATGACTAGCGGGGGGGCTCAAGAGACCCAGTACTTC.